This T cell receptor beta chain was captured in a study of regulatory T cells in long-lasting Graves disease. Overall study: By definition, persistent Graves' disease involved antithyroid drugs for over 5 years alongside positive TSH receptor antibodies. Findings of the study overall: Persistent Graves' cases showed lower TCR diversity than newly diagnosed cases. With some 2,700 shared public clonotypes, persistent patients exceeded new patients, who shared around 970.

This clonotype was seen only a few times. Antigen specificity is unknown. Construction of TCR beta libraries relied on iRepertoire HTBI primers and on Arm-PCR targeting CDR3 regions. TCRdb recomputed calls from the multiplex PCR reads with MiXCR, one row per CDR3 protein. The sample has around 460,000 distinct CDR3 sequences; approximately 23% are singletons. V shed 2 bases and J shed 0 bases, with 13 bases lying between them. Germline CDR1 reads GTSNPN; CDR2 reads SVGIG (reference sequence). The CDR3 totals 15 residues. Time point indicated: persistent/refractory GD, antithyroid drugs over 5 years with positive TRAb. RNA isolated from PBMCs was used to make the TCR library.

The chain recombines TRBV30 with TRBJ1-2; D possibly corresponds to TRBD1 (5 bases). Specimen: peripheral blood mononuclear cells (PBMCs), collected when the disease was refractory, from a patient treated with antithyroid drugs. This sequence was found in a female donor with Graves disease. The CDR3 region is CAWSIPWGSNYGYTF. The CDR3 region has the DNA TGTGCCTGGAGTATCCCATGGGGGTCTAACTATGGCTACACCTTC.